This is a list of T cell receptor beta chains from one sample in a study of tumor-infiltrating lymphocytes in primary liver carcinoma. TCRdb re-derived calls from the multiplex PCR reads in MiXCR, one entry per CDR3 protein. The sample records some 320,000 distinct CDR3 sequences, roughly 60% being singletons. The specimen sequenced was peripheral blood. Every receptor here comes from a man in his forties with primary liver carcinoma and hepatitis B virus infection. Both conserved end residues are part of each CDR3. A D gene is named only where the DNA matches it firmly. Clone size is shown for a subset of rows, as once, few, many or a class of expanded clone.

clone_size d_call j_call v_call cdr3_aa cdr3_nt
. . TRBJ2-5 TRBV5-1 CASSVAGVQETQYF TGCGCCAGCAGCGTGGCAGGGGTCCAAGAGACCCAGTACTTC
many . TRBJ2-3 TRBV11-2 CASSLATTSTDTQYF TGTGCCAGCAGCTTAGCAACAACTAGCACAGATACGCAGTATTTT
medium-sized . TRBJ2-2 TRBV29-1 CSVDAGTNTGELFF TGCAGCGTTGACGCAGGGACGAACACCGGGGAGCTGTTTTTT
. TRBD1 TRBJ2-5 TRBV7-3 CASSSGQGETQYF TGTGCCAGCAGCTCAGGACAGGGAGAGACCCAGTACTTC
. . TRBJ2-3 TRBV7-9 CASSPYHGDTQYF TGTGCCAGCAGCCCCTACCACGGGGATACGCAGTATTTT
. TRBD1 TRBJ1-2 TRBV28 CASLEGGQEDGYTF TGTGCCAGCCTCGAGGGCGGACAGGAGGATGGCTACACCTTC
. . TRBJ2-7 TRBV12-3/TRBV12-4 CASRAASGYEQYF TGTGCCAGCAGGGCGGCCAGTGGGTACGAGCAGTACTTC
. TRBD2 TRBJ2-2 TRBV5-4 CASSLGTSGISEELFF TGTGCCAGCAGCTTGGGGACTAGCGGGATTAGCGAGGAGCTGTTTTTT
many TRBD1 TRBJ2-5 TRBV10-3 CAISETGGHGTQYF TGTGCCATCAGTGAAACAGGGGGTCACGGGACCCAGTACTTC
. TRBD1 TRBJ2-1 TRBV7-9 CASSIGTGNYNEQFF TGTGCCAGCAGCATCGGGACAGGGAACTACAATGAGCAGTTCTTC
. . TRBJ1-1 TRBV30 CAWSREGEAFF TGTGCCTGGAGCCGAGAGGGGGAAGCTTTCTTT
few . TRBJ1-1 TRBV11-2 CASSLGGMAFF TGTGCCAGCAGCTTAGGAGGTATGGCTTTCTTT
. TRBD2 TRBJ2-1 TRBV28 CVSSSGGLAKGNEQFF TGTGTCAGCAGTTCGGGGGGACTAGCGAAGGGCAATGAGCAGTTCTTC
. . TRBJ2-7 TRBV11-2 CASSSPDRDGSYEQYF TGTGCCAGCAGCTCCCCGGATAGGGATGGGTCCTACGAGCAGTACTTC
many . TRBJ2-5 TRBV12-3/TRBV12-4 CASSLAGEKTQYF TGTGCCAGCAGTTTAGCGGGAGAGAAGACCCAGTACTTC
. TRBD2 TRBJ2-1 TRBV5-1 CASSLASGAYNEQFF TGCGCCAGCAGCCTCGCTAGCGGGGCTTACAATGAGCAGTTCTTC
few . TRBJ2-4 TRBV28 CASQGDNENIQYF TGTGCCAGTCAAGGGGACAATGAAAACATTCAGTACTTC
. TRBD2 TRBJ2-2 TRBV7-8 CAISLWLAGGPDGELFF TGTGCCATCAGCTTATGGCTAGCGGGAGGGCCTGACGGGGAGCTGTTTTTT
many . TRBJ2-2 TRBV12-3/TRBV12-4 CASSLSVGIGELFF TGTGCCAGCAGTTTAAGTGTGGGTATCGGGGAGCTGTTTTTT
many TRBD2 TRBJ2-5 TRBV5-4 CASSFSGRLPKETQYF TGTGCCAGCAGCTTTAGCGGGAGATTACCTAAAGAGACCCAGTACTTC
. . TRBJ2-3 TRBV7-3 CASSLLGSGDTQYF TGTGCCAGCAGCTTACTTGGGAGTGGGGATACGCAGTATTTT
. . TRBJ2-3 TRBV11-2 CASSPISGYTQYF TGTGCCAGCAGCCCGATTAGTGGGTATACGCAGTATTTT
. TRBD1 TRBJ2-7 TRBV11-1 CASSPRTGFEQYF TGTGCCAGCAGCCCCCGGACAGGGTTCGAGCAGTACTTC
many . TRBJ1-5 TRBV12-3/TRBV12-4 CASSLRGGEGNQPQHF TGTGCCAGCAGTTTGAGGGGGGGGGAGGGCAATCAGCCCCAGCATTTT
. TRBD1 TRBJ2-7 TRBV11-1 CASSRDRVTTYEQYF TGTGCCAGCAGCCGGGACAGAGTTACCACCTACGAGCAGTACTTC
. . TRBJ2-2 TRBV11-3 CANSPTGSGATGELFF TGTGCCAACAGCCCAACCGGGTCAGGGGCGACCGGGGAGCTGTTTTTT
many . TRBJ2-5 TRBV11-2 CASSSPERGETQYF TGTGCCAGCAGCTCACCTGAACGCGGGGAGACCCAGTACTTC
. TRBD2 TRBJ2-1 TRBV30 CAWRMAGGRNEQFF TGTGCCTGGAGAATGGCGGGAGGCCGAAATGAGCAGTTCTTC
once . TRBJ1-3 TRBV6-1 CASSPSWVAGNTIYF TGTGCCAGCAGTCCGAGCTGGGTGGCTGGAAACACCATATATTTT
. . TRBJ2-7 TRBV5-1 CASSLRSQRGYLYEQYF TGCGCCAGCAGCTTGCGATCCCAAAGGGGGTACCTCTACGAGCAGTACTTC
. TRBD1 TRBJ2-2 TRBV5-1 CASTPGTANTGELFF TGCGCCAGCACCCCCGGGACAGCCAACACCGGGGAGCTGTTTTTT
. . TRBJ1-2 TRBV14 CASSQGRGGYTF TGTGCCAGCAGTCAGGGCCGGGGCGGCTACACCTTC
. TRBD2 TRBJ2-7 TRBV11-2 CASSSLAGSYYEQYF TGTGCCAGCAGCTCGCTAGCGGGCTCCTACTATGAGCAGTACTTC
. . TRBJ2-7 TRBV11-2 CASGLGGAEGAYEQYF TGTGCCAGCGGCTTAGGGGGGGCAGAGGGTGCCTACGAGCAGTACTTC
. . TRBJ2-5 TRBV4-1 CASSQDDLQTYQETQYF TGCGCCAGCAGCCAAGACGATTTACAGACGTACCAAGAGACCCAGTACTTC
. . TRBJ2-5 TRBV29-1 CSIQSLETQYF TGCAGCATTCAAAGCTTGGAGACCCAGTACTTC
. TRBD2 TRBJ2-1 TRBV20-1 CSALLLLASGEQFF TGCAGTGCCCTCCTTTTACTAGCTAGCGGTGAGCAGTTCTTC
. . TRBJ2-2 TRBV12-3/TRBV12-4 CASSLGGELLF TGTGCCAGCAGTTTAGGAGGGGAGCTGCTTTTT
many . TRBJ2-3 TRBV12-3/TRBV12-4 CASSFGQTQYF TGTGCCAGCAGTTTCGGTCAGACGCAGTATTTT
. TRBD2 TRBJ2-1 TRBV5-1 CASSLVRGLAGENNEQFF TGCGCCAGCAGCCTGGTCCGAGGACTAGCGGGAGAAAACAATGAGCAGTTCTTC
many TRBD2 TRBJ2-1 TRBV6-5 CASSYSRGLGNEQFF TGTGCCAGCAGTTACTCGAGGGGACTAGGGAATGAGCAGTTCTTC
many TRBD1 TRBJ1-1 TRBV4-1 CASSQDTGAMNTEAFF TGCGCCAGCAGCCAAGATACAGGGGCGATGAACACTGAAGCTTTCTTT
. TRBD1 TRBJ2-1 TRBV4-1 CASSQQGALLAEQFF TGCGCCAGCAGCCAACAGGGGGCTCTTCTTGCTGAGCAGTTCTTC
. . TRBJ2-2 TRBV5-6 CASSLGTVPNTGELFF TGTGCCAGCAGCCTGGGAACAGTTCCTAACACCGGGGAGCTGTTTTTT
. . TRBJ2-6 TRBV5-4 CASSPDSSGANVLTF TGTGCCAGCAGCCCTGACAGCTCTGGGGCCAACGTCCTGACTTTC
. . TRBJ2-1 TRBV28 CASSIYRSSYNEQFF TGTGCCAGCAGCATCTACAGGAGCTCCTACAATGAGCAGTTCTTC
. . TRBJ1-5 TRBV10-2 CVSSEGGWDQPQHF TGCGTCAGCAGCGAGGGGGGGTGGGATCAGCCCCAGCATTTT
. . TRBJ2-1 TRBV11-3 CASSLWGGRGYNEQFF TGTGCCAGCAGCTTATGGGGAGGACGGGGGTACAATGAGCAGTTCTTC
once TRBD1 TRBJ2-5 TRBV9 CASSRSPGTGEQETQYF TGTGCCAGCAGCCGGTCCCCCGGGACAGGGGAACAAGAGACCCAGTACTTC
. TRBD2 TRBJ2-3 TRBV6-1 CAGSEIAGGQDTQYF TGTGCCGGCAGTGAAATAGCGGGAGGGCAAGATACGCAGTATTTT